A single sample gave rise to the 32 T cell receptor beta chains below, sequenced in a study of blood T cell repertoires in COVID-19. Profiling relied on immunoSEQ multiplex PCR, and the TCRdb table lists in-frame clones only, not all of them. The sample includes tens of thousands of clones, around 83% of them seen just once. Specimen: peripheral blood. Receptors were obtained from a woman between 55 and 75 years old with acute or convalescent COVID-19.

A remark on this clone: Its ends do not fully match the called genes, so a read error is possible. The rearrangement links TRBV6-5 to TRBJ2-2; 14 bases agree with TRBD2. Germline V lookup: CDR1 MNHEY, CDR2 SVGAGI. This CDR3 contains 15 residues. This CDR3 is CAGRLAGGRGGELFF. CDR3 nucleotide sequence: TGTGCCGGCAGACTAGCGGGGGGGCGGGGCGGGGAGCTGTTTTTT.

J is TRBJ1-2 and V is TRBV4-1, with D hard to call. Germline values: CDR1 MGHRA, CDR2 YSYEKL. The length of the CDR3 is 14 residues. V lost 4 bases, J lost 8 bases, and 17 bases lay in between. The CDR3 DNA is TGCGCCAGCAGCCGCAGAGGTCCTATGGAAGGCTACACCTTC. Translation gives CASSRRGPMEGYTF.

This CDR3 is CASSDLSRNNEQFF. In DNA form, the CDR3 reads TGTGCCAGCAGTGACTTATCGCGTAACAATGAGCAGTTCTTC. V is TRBV2 and J is TRBJ2-1; D ambiguous. Germline V gene lookup returns CDR1 SNHLY and CDR2 FYNNEI. V was shortened by 3 bases and J by 5 bases, with 11 bases between the two germline ends. The CDR3 covers 14 residues.

CDR3 in amino acids: CASSGEASGAFGELFF. For the CDR3, the DNA is TGTGCCAGCAGCGGAGAGGCTAGCGGGGCATTCGGGGAGCTGTTTTTT. V gene TRBV7-9 combines with J gene TRBJ2-2, with 9 bases matching TRBD2. Germline-derived CDR1 and CDR2 are SEHNR and FQNEAQ (reference sequence). The CDR3 runs to 16 residues. J gave up 7 bases and V 5 bases, and 11 bases lay outside the gene matches.

The genes are TRBV27 and TRBJ1-4; 9 nucleotides align to TRBD1. Unmatched junction bases numbered 4, after V lost 4 bases and J lost 7 bases. The CDR3 has 14 amino acids. Germline CDR1 MNHEY, CDR2 SMNVEV (reference sequence). The chain's CDR3 is CASSYRGLGEKLFF. In DNA, the CDR3 is TGTGCCAGCAGTTACAGGGGGCTAGGTGAAAAACTGTTTTTT.

The V call is TRBV19, the J call TRBJ1-3; a possible D gene is TRBD1 (6 bases). V lost 6 bases and J 4 bases, leaving 19 bases between the germline ends. This CDR3 spans 16 amino acids. Germline V gene lookup returns CDR1 LNHDA and CDR2 SQIVND (reference sequence). The CDR3 sequence is CASSFPQTGLGNTIYF. In nucleotides, the CDR3 is TGTGCCAGTAGCTTTCCACAGACAGGCCTGGGAAACACCATATATTTT.

This clone showed up just once. The chain carries TRBV19 and TRBJ1-5, with D maybe TRBD1 (5 bases). The germline gives CDR1 LNHDA, CDR2 SQIVND (reference sequence). V gave up 3 bases and J gave up 7 bases, with 13 bases separating them. The CDR3 sequence is 14 residues long. In nucleotides, the CDR3 is TGTGCCAGTAGTATGGAACAGGAGAGGCAGCCCCAGCATTTT. Translating gives CASSMEQERQPQHF.

The chain is built from TRBV18 and TRBJ2-6; 7 nucleotides match TRBD1. The CDR3 spans 18 residues. V lost 3 bases to trimming and J lost 0 bases; unmatched junction nucleotides: 8. Germline-derived CDR1 and CDR2 are KGHSH and LQKENI. CDR3 nucleotide sequence: TGTGCCAGCTCACCGTTGACAGGGCCGAGCTCTGGGGCCAACGTCCTGACTTTC. This codes for CASSPLTGPSSGANVLTF.

This clone was found once. The chain carries TRBV7-6 and TRBJ1-5; 9 bases align to TRBD1. There are 20 residues in the CDR3. The germline gives CDR1 SGHVS, CDR2 FNYEAQ. V shed 1 base and J 0 bases; nucleotides not matched to a gene: 13. The CDR3 sequence is CASSLESGGQGYISNQPQHF. As DNA, the CDR3 is TGTGCCAGCAGCTTAGAGTCCGGGGGACAGGGTTATATTAGCAATCAGCCCCAGCATTTT.

J is TRBJ1-3 and V is TRBV7-6; TRBD1 agrees at 7 bases. The CDR3 totals 18 residues. Germline V lookup: CDR1 SGHVS, CDR2 FNYEAQ. Trimming at V came to 6 bases and at J to 0 bases, leaving 14 bases not matched to a gene. Here the CDR3 reads CASSPVGGQQVSGNTIYF. Written as DNA, the CDR3 is TGTGCCAGCAGTCCCGTGGGGGGACAGCAAGTCTCTGGAAACACCATATATTTT.

The chain links TRBV2 to TRBJ1-4; D perhaps matches TRBD1 (5 bases). The CDR3 has 12 residues. Trimming cost V 3 bases and J 11 bases, with 10 bases left between them. CDR1 and CDR2 (germline): SNHLY, FYNNEI. Here the CDR3 DNA reads TGTGCCAGCAGTGAGGGCAGGGCCAAACTGTTTTTT. Amino acids: CASSEGRAKLFF.

The chain uses TRBV5-1 and TRBJ2-1, with 9 bases identical to TRBD2. This CDR3 region has 14 residues. After removal of 4 bases from V and 7 bases from J, the junction contained 6 bases not matched to a gene. Germline assignment: CDR1 SGHRS and CDR2 YFSETQ. DNA of the CDR3: TGCGCCAGCAGCCCGACTAGCGGCTCTAATGAGCAGTTCTTC. Translated, it gives CASSPTSGSNEQFF.

V usage is TRBV7-2 and J usage is TRBJ2-7; D not certain. Looked up from germline, CDR1 is SGHTA and CDR2 is FQGNSA. V was trimmed by 3 bases and J by 1 base, leaving 10 bases between them. The CDR3 has 14 residues. The CDR3 DNA is TGTGCCAGCAGCTTTGGCCATTCTTCCTACGAGCAGTACTTC. Its protein is CASSFGHSSYEQYF.

This chain connects TRBV9 to TRBJ2-2, with 13 bases fitting TRBD2. Germline V gives CDR1 SGDLS, CDR2 YYNGEE. CDR3 length: 16 amino acids. The trim removed 4 bases at V and 5 bases at J, leaving 5 bases unmatched. CDR3 loop: CASSPRGLAGTGELFF. The CDR3 coding sequence is TGTGCCAGCAGCCCACGGGGACTAGCGGGGACCGGGGAGCTGTTTTTT.

The chain has TRBV4-1 and TRBJ2-1; 8 bases match TRBD2. Germline CDR1 is MGHRA and CDR2 is YSYEKL. The length of the CDR3 is 17 residues. J lost 2 bases, V lost 1 base, and 7 bases had no gene match. CDR3 DNA: TGCGCCAGCAGCCAAGTAATGATCGGGGGGGCCTACAATGAGCAGTTCTTC. Protein sequence: CASSQVMIGGAYNEQFF.

This clone occurred once. The CDR3 loop reads CASSTGTGGEKLFF. CDR3 DNA: TGTGCCAGCAGCACCGGGACAGGGGGTGAAAAACTGTTTTTT. This chain uses TRBV28 with TRBJ1-4, with 11 positions matching TRBD1. The length of the CDR3 is 14 residues. The V gene's germline CDR1 is MDHEN and CDR2 SYDVKM. J lost 7 bases, V lost 6 bases, and 4 bases had no gene match.

The chain has TRBV2 and TRBJ1-6; TRBD1 matches 11 bases. CDR1 SNHLY and CDR2 FYNNEI come from the germline V gene. The ends lost 4 bases at V and 6 bases at J; junction bases unmatched: 5. This CDR3 is 16 amino acids long. The CDR3 here is CASSARTGGGNSPLHF. The CDR3 bases are TGTGCCAGCAGTGCCCGGACAGGGGGCGGTAATTCACCCCTCCACTTT.

In DNA, the CDR3 is TGCGCCAGCAGCTTAACGGGACAGGTGGAAAACACCATATATTTT. As protein: CASSLTGQVENTIYF. This chain links TRBV5-1 with TRBJ1-3, with TRBD1 identical over 8 bases. This CDR3 region has 15 residues. V was clipped by 2 bases and J by 6 bases; unmatched bases: 7. CDR1 SGHRS and CDR2 YFSETQ come from the germline V gene.

The chain couples TRBV7-2 to TRBJ1-2, with unresolved D. The CDR3 is 15 amino acids. The germline gives CDR1 SGHTA, CDR2 FQGNSA. Trimming took 5 bases from V and 7 from J, leaving 20 bases between them. The CDR3 DNA follows: TGTGCCAGCAGCGTGCAGAGTTCGGACTCCGGTGGCTACACCTTC. Encoded protein: CASSVQSSDSGGYTF.

The V call is TRBV6-2 or TRBV6-3, the J call TRBJ2-7; D is perhaps TRBD2 (6 bases). Trimming cost V 0 bases and J 3 bases, with 21 bases left between them. This CDR3 contains 18 residues. Germline lookup yields CDR1 MNHEY and CDR2 SVGEGT. In DNA, the CDR3 is TGTGCCAGCAGTTACTCGAGCCGGGGCGGGGTGGGGAGCTACGAGCAGTACTTC. As protein: CASSYSSRGGVGSYEQYF.

This chain joins TRBV11-2 and TRBJ1-3; TRBD1 matches at 7 bases. Germline values: CDR1 SGHAT, CDR2 FQNNGV. Losses at the gene ends were 2 bases for V and 3 bases for J; bases not matched to a gene: 4. CDR3 length: 15 amino acids. DNA of the CDR3: TGTGCCAGCAGCTTATGGCAGGGGGATGGAAACACCATATATTTT. The encoded protein is CASSLWQGDGNTIYF. The variable domain in full, with the rest retrieved from reference TRBV11-2 and TRBJ1-3, is EAGVAQSPRYKIIEKRQSVAFWCNPISGHATLYWYQQILGQGPKLLIQFQNNGVVDDSQLPKDRFSAERLKGVDSTLKIQPAKLEDSAVYLCASSLWQGDGNTIYFGEGSWLTVV.

V is TRBV7-8 and J is TRBJ2-3; 7 bases are shared with TRBD2. This CDR3 is built from 15 residues. Per germline, CDR1 SGHVS and CDR2 FQNEAQ. J gave up 0 bases and V 6 bases, and 6 bases lay outside the gene matches. The CDR3 bases are TGTGCCAGCAGAATACTAGCGACTAGCACAGATACGCAGTATTTT. This gives the protein CASRILATSTDTQYF.

The chain carries TRBV18 and TRBJ1-6; the D is unclear. The CDR3 extends over 15 amino acids. CDR1 is KGHSH and CDR2 is LQKENI in the germline V gene. The V end was cut by 2 bases, the J end by 4 bases, with 9 bases between. DNA for the CDR3: TGTGCCAGCTCACCAGGGCACCGGTATAATTCACCCCTCCACTTT. It encodes CASSPGHRYNSPLHF.

The V gene is TRBV5-4, the J gene TRBJ2-5, with 9 bases fitting TRBD1. V dropped 2 bases and J dropped 5; count of bases not matched to a gene: 1. CDR3 length: 13 residues. The germline CDR1 and CDR2 sequences are SGHNT and YYREEE (reference sequence). The CDR3 is CASSFDRGETQYF. Here the CDR3 DNA reads TGTGCCAGCAGCTTCGACAGGGGGGAGACCCAGTACTTC.

The rearrangement links TRBV6-4 to TRBJ1-2; 12 nucleotides agree with TRBD1. J lost 8 bases, V lost 4 bases, and 2 bases had no gene match. Germline CDR1 reads MRHNA; CDR2 reads SNTAGT. The CDR3 extends over 13 amino acids. The CDR3 spells CASSGDRGHGYTF. CDR3 DNA sequence: TGTGCCAGCAGTGGGGACAGGGGGCACGGCTACACCTTC.

V usage is TRBV3-1 (or the pseudogene TRBV3-2) and J usage is TRBJ1-2; D not certain. This CDR3 spans 13 amino acids. Germline CDR1 reads LGHDT; CDR2 reads YNNKEL (reference sequence). Trimming left V 6 bases short and J 8 bases short, with 16 bases between. The CDR3 loop is CASSDNGVSGYTF. The CDR3 DNA reads as TGTGCCAGCAGTGATAACGGGGTTTCGGGCTACACCTTC.

V is TRBV9 and J is TRBJ1-2; D is possibly TRBD1 (6 bases). The V end was cut by 4 bases, the J end by 4 bases, with 17 bases between. CDR3 length equals 15 residues. In germline, CDR1 is SGDLS, CDR2 YYNGEE. CDR3 nucleotides: TGTGCCAGCAGCCCCCACCAAGGGGGGGCCTATGGCTACACCTTC. Amino acids: CASSPHQGGAYGYTF.

As DNA, the CDR3 is TGTGCCAGCAGCTTATCCAGCTCCTATAATTCACCCCTCCACTTT. This gives the protein CASSLSSSYNSPLHF. The chain uses TRBV7-6 and TRBJ1-6; D not certain. Trimming removed 2 bases from V and 0 bases from J, with 5 bases in between. This CDR3 has 15 amino acids. The V gene's germline CDR1 is SGHVS and CDR2 FNYEAQ.

The chain uses TRBV13 and TRBJ1-5, with 7 positions matching TRBD1. Germline CDR1 and CDR2: PRHDT and FYEKMQ (reference sequence). The ends lost 6 bases at V and 6 bases at J; junction bases unmatched: 8. The CDR3 totals 14 residues. The CDR3 spells CASSQGTVSQPQHF. As DNA, the CDR3 is TGTGCCAGCAGTCAAGGGACAGTGTCTCAGCCCCAGCATTTT.

This sequence joins TRBV18 and TRBJ2-3; TRBD1 agrees at 9 bases. The V segment lost 3 bases and the J segment 0 bases; nucleotides outside the gene matches: 10. Germline CDR1 is KGHSH and CDR2 is LQKENI. The CDR3 covers 18 residues. As DNA, the CDR3 is TGTGCCAGCTCACCCCTTCTATGGACAGGGGAAAGCACAGATACGCAGTATTTT. Protein: CASSPLLWTGESTDTQYF.

The rearrangement joins TRBV24-1 to TRBJ1-1; maybe TRBD1 (5 bases). The ends were cut back, 8 bases at V and 2 bases at J, with 14 bases in the middle. The CDR3 consists of 14 residues. The germline V gene encodes CDR1 KGHDR and CDR2 SFDVKD. The CDR3 is CATTGGPLNTEAFF. CDR3 DNA sequence: TGTGCCACCACGGGGGGACCCTTAAACACTGAAGCTTTCTTT.

The V and J genes are TRBV6-5 and TRBJ2-1, with TRBD2 matching over 8 bases. Germline V lookup: CDR1 MNHEY, CDR2 SVGAGI. CDR3 length equals 14 residues. The V gene end was trimmed by 5 bases and the J gene end by 7 bases; junction bases not matched to a gene: 7. This CDR3 is CASSLSGGLNEQFF. The CDR3 DNA reads as TGTGCCAGCAGTCTCAGCGGGGGCCTGAATGAGCAGTTCTTC.